The source of this T cell receptor beta chain is a study of CD8 T cells in Susac syndrome. Study-wide results and limits: A relatively small number of individuals underwent TCR sequencing and HLA analysis.

The germline V gene has CDR1 DFQATT and CDR2 SNEGSKA (reference sequence). Trimming cost V 3 bases and J 8 bases, with 14 bases left between them. The CDR3 runs 13 residues. On this clonotype: Its antigen is currently unknown.

RNA amounts of about 0.45 to 1 ug underwent reverse transcription with random hexamers. TCRdb used MiXCR to reprocess the immunoSEQ multiplex PCR reads, holding one entry per CDR3 protein. In the table there are approximately 270,000 distinct CDR3 sequences, around 93% of which are singletons. Specimen: CD4+ T cells from PBMCs. J is TRBJ1-5 and V is TRBV20-1, with D tentatively TRBD1 (5 bases). The origin of this receptor is a human donor with multiple sclerosis. The CDR3 DNA follows: TGCAGTGCTAGCAGGGCCGGGCCGGAGCCCCAGCATTTT. Its protein product is CSASRAGPEPQHF.